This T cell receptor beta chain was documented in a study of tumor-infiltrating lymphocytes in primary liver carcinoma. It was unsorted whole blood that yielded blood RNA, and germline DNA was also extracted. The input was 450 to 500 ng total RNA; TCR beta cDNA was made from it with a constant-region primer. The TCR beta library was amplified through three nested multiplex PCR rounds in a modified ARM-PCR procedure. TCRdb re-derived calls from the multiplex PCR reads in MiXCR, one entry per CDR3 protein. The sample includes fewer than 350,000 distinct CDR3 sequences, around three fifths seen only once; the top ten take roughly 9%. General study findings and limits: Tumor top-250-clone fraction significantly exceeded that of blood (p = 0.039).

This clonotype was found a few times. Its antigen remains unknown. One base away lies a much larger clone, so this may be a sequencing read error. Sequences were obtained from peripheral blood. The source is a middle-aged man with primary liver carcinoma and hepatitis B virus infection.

The DNA for the CDR3 is TGTGTCAGCACTTCCCTCTCAAACACTGAAGCTTTCTTT. It translates to CVSTSLSNTEAFF. The genes are TRBV6-6 and TRBJ1-1, with no clear D. CDR1 MNHNY and CDR2 SVGAGI come from the germline V gene (reference sequence). There are 13 residues in the CDR3.